This TCR beta chain was sequenced in a study of T cell responses to AZD1222 COVID-19 vaccine. Study-wide findings and caveats: Spike-specific TCR breadth and depth went up after people got two AZD1222 doses. Per reports, nearly half of all spike-specific TCRs target regions that are unmutated in variants. Clonal diversity may have been underestimated, and the donors were mostly white British, with more females than males.

Turning to this clone: What it recognizes is unknown.

Produced via immunoSEQ multiplex PCR; TCRdb's table is partial and in-frame only. This table has roughly 140,000 clones, about 93% appearing once. Here the sequenced sample was peripheral blood, taken on day 0 of MenACWY control vaccination. The receptor's source is an adult in good health.

The CDR3 reads CASRNGQGTDTQYF. Here the CDR3 DNA reads TGCGCCAGCAGAAACGGACAGGGGACAGATACGCAGTATTTT. The chain has TRBV5-1 and TRBJ2-3, with 9 bases matching TRBD1. The germline CDR1 and CDR2 sequences are SGHRS and YFSETQ. The CDR3 loop spans 14 amino acids. Trimming at V came to 5 bases and at J to 3 bases, leaving 4 bases not matched to a gene.